What follows are 18 T cell receptor beta chains derived from one specimen sequenced in a study of T cell changes during pregnancy in multiple sclerosis. Assay: immunoSEQ multiplex PCR; the TCRdb copy retains only in-frame clones and omits some. The table has around 96,000 clones, roughly 91% seen once; the top ten hold roughly 4%. The sample here was peripheral blood, taken in the first trimester of pregnancy. These receptors were taken from a female donor with multiple sclerosis, enrolled in a pregnancy study.

This rearrangement joins TRBV9 to TRBJ1-2; weak D call: TRBD1 (5 bases). Trimming cost V 3 bases and J 2 bases, with 11 bases left between them. The CDR3 spans 14 residues. Germline V gives CDR1 SGDLS, CDR2 YYNGEE. The CDR3 here is CASSEQGANYGYTF. The CDR3 DNA reads TGTGCCAGCAGCGAACAAGGGGCCAACTATGGCTACACCTTC.

The chain couples TRBV27 to TRBJ1-5; the match to TRBD1 covers 9 bases. The CDR3 runs to 17 residues. J was trimmed by 4 bases and V by 2 bases; bases with no gene match: 9. The germline V gene has CDR1 MNHEY and CDR2 SMNVEV (reference sequence). DNA for the CDR3: TGTGCCAGCAGTTTAACAAGACAGGGGGATATGAATCAGCCCCAGCATTTT. It encodes CASSLTRQGDMNQPQHF.

The chain employs TRBV6-1 and TRBJ1-1; the match to TRBD1 covers 9 bases. V lost 6 bases and J lost 4; bases outside the gene matches: 6. This CDR3 is built from 14 residues. Germline V gives CDR1 MNHNS, CDR2 SASEGT. CDR3 in DNA: TGTGCCAGCAGGGCGGACAGGGGAGGCACTGAAGCTTTCTTT. Protein: CASRADRGGTEAFF.

The chain carries TRBV9 and TRBJ2-3, with D hard to call. The V gene's germline CDR1 is SGDLS and CDR2 YYNGEE. With 4 bases removed from V and 6 bases from J, the gap between germline ends came to 9 bases. The CDR3 runs 12 residues. This CDR3 reads CASSPRVDTQYF. The CDR3 bases are TGTGCCAGCAGCCCCCGTGTGGATACGCAGTATTTT.

The CDR3 DNA reads as TGTGCCAGTAGTGTCACAGGGCTCTCCTACGAGCAGTACTTC. The encoded protein is CASSVTGLSYEQYF. This chain links TRBV19 with TRBJ2-7, with a weak D call TRBD1 (6 bases). V was trimmed by 5 bases and J by 0 bases, leaving 11 bases between them. Per germline, CDR1 LNHDA and CDR2 SQIVND (reference sequence). This CDR3 contains 14 residues.

This chain links TRBV5-1 with TRBJ1-1; D ambiguous. The CDR3 totals 13 residues. Germline V gene lookup returns CDR1 SGHRS and CDR2 YFSETQ. V was pared by 1 base and J by 2 bases, with 6 bases between. For the CDR3, the DNA is TGCGCCAGCAGCTTGCCGGGAAACACTGAAGCTTTCTTT. Amino acids: CASSLPGNTEAFF.

This sequence joins TRBV13 and TRBJ1-4, with 7 bases fitting TRBD1. Germline trimming cut 5 bases from V and 3 bases from J; bases unmatched to any gene: 9. The CDR3 is made up of 16 amino acids. From germline, CDR1 is PRHDT and CDR2 FYEKMQ (reference sequence). The CDR3 loop reads CASSARTGRANEKLFF. CDR3 DNA: TGTGCCAGCAGCGCCCGGACAGGACGGGCTAATGAAAAACTGTTTTTT.

The gene calls are TRBV6-5 and TRBJ1-1; 8 bases agree with TRBD1. V gave up 3 bases and J gave up 8 bases; unmatched junction bases: 8. Per the germline V gene, CDR1 is MNHEY and CDR2 is SVGAGI. The CDR3 extends over 14 amino acids. In DNA form, the CDR3 reads TGTGCCAGCAGTTATAAACTCGGACAGGGAGAAGCTTTCTTT. Encoded protein: CASSYKLGQGEAFF.

The V gene is TRBV13, the J gene TRBJ2-7, with 7 positions matching TRBD1. V gave up 6 bases and J gave up 5 bases; unmatched junction bases: 4. Germline V lookup: CDR1 PRHDT, CDR2 FYEKMQ (reference sequence). The CDR3 loop spans 12 amino acids. The CDR3 here is CASRTGHHEQYF. The CDR3 bases are TGTGCCAGCAGGACAGGGCATCACGAGCAGTACTTC.

V gene TRBV18 combines with J gene TRBJ1-6; 8 bases match TRBD1. Germline trimming cut 6 bases from V and 7 bases from J; bases unmatched to any gene: 8. Germline-derived CDR1 and CDR2 are KGHSH and LQKENI. This CDR3 is 15 amino acids long. The CDR3 DNA follows: TGTGCCAGCTCTCCTAGACAGGGGTGGAATTCACCCCTCCACTTT. This codes for CASSPRQGWNSPLHF.

This clone was observed a single time. The V and J genes are TRBV7-6 and TRBJ2-5, with 8 nucleotides matching TRBD1. The ends lost 5 bases at V and 5 bases at J; junction bases unmatched: 16. Germline values: CDR1 SGHVS, CDR2 FNYEAQ. CDR3 length: 17 amino acids. The CDR3 DNA follows: TGTGCCAGCAGCCCCCCTCGCAAGCGACCAGGGGGCGAGACCCAGTACTTC. Translated: CASSPPRKRPGGETQYF.

V and J are TRBV19 and TRBJ1-5; possibly TRBD1 for D (5 bases). The V end was cut by 8 bases, the J end by 3 bases, with 17 bases between. The CDR3 is 15 amino acids. Germline loops: CDR1 LNHDA, CDR2 SQIVND (reference sequence). CDR3 sequence reads: CASDGAGRINQPQHF. Here the CDR3 DNA reads TGTGCCAGTGATGGTGCAGGGAGGATCAATCAGCCCCAGCATTTT.

This clone has a single count. In DNA, the CDR3 is TGCGCCAGCAGCCACGAGAAGGAGACCGGGGAGCTGTTTTTT. This sequence encodes CASSHEKETGELFF. The chain couples TRBV4-1 to TRBJ2-2; D unclear. The CDR3 runs to 14 residues. V shed 3 bases and J shed 5 bases, with 10 bases lying between them. From germline, CDR1 is MGHRA and CDR2 YSYEKL.

The rearrangement links TRBV25-1 to TRBJ1-3, with a tentative D call TRBD1 (5 bases). The V end lost 5 bases, the J end lost 3 bases, and 8 bases lay between the germline ends. The CDR3 totals 13 residues. Germline V lookup: CDR1 MGHDK, CDR2 SYGVNS. The CDR3 DNA reads TGTGCCAGCAGTCCGGGACTTGGAAACACCATATATTTT. Its protein is CASSPGLGNTIYF.

The chain has TRBV10-3 and TRBJ2-7; D call uncertain. Trimming pared 4 bases from V and 9 bases from J, leaving 10 bases between. Germline assignment: CDR1 ENHRY and CDR2 SYGVKD. The CDR3 loop spans 11 amino acids. Written as DNA, the CDR3 is TGTGCCATCAGTGCTGACACCGCGCAGTACTTC. This sequence encodes CAISADTAQYF.

This rearrangement joins TRBV5-4 to TRBJ2-5, with 9 nucleotides matching TRBD2. Trimming cost V 4 bases and J 5 bases; bases outside gene matches: 15. The germline V gene encodes CDR1 SGHNT and CDR2 YYREEE (reference sequence). The CDR3 is made up of 17 amino acids. The CDR3 coding sequence is TGTGCCAGCAGCCCCGGGACTAGCCCCGGCGGGGGGGAGACCCAGTACTTC. Translating it yields CASSPGTSPGGGETQYF.

The rearrangement uses TRBV7-9 and TRBJ1-1; TRBD1 might be the D (5 bases). CDR1 is SEHNR, CDR2 FQNEAQ, per germline (reference sequence). This CDR3 is built from 15 residues. Trimming removed 0 bases at V and 3 bases at J, with 11 bases between. The CDR3 loop is CASSLARGTDTEAFF. The CDR3 DNA is TGTGCCAGCAGCTTAGCAAGGGGAACTGACACTGAAGCTTTCTTT.

The chain employs TRBV6-4 and TRBJ1-2, with TRBD1 identical over 8 bases. V lost 6 bases, J lost 1 base, and 10 bases stayed unmatched. Germline-derived CDR1 and CDR2 are MRHNA and SNTAGT. This CDR3 comprises 16 residues. CDR3 protein: CASSPGGDPHNYGYTF. CDR3 DNA: TGTGCCAGCAGCCCAGGGGGCGACCCTCATAACTATGGCTACACCTTC.